These T cell receptor beta chains were read from a single sample in a study of technical replicates of blood from a few donors. Assay used: immunoSEQ multiplex PCR; TCRdb lists only in-frame clones, some missing. Of tens of thousands of clones listed, 91% are singletons. Sequencing input: PBMCs. Receptor source: a human donor in good health. Some clones in this sample may be carry-over from other donors' samples. Both conserved end residues are part of each CDR3. A D gene is named only where the DNA matches it firmly. Part of the rows lack a size; the others show once, few, many or a class for expanded clones.

. | . | TRBJ2-7 | TRBV5-4 | CASSLRGTYEQYF | TGTGCCAGCAGCTTAAGGGGTACCTACGAGCAGTACTTC
TRBD1 | . | TRBJ1-2 | TRBV7-6 | CASSLGPGQGATGNGYTF | TGTGCCAGCAGCTTAGGGCCGGGACAGGGAGCAACTGGGAATGGCTACACCTTC
TRBD1 | . | TRBJ1-2 | TRBV11-1 | CASSLFYVPGGYGYTF | TGTGCCAGCAGCTTATTCTACGTTCCAGGGGGATATGGCTACACCTTC
TRBD1 | . | TRBJ2-7 | TRBV18 | CASSPMTGSIREQYF | TGTGCCAGCTCACCCATGACAGGGAGTATACGCGAGCAGTACTTC
TRBD1 | . | TRBJ2-1 | TRBV9 | CASSVRGQGIYNEQFF | TGTGCCAGCAGCGTAAGGGGACAGGGGATTTACAATGAGCAGTTCTTC
TRBD2 | few | TRBJ2-3 | TRBV9 | CASSVAGTMADTQYF | TGTGCCAGCAGCGTAGCTGGGACTATGGCAGATACGCAGTATTTT
TRBD1 | . | TRBJ1-4 | TRBV30 | CAWSRDRGFEKLFF | TGTGCCTGGAGCAGGGACAGGGGGTTTGAAAAACTGTTTTTT
. | . | TRBJ1-2 | TRBV4-1 | CASSQKEGFYGYTF | TGCGCCAGCAGCCAGAAGGAGGGGTTCTATGGCTACACCTTC
. | . | TRBJ2-5 | TRBV2 | CASSERRKGGKETQYF | TGTGCCAGCAGTGAAAGAAGAAAGGGGGGGAAAGAGACCCAGTACTTC
. | . | TRBJ1-1 | TRBV25-1 | CASSESPRNTEAFF | TGTGCCAGCAGTGAGTCTCCCCGGAACACTGAAGCTTTCTTT
TRBD1 | . | TRBJ1-2 | TRBV7-3 | CASSLGTPGQGYTF | TGTGCCAGCAGCTTAGGGACTCCGGGACAGGGCTACACCTTC
. | once | TRBJ2-1 | TRBV21-1 | CASSDPGYNEQFF | TGTGCCAGCAGCGATCCGGGGTACAATGAGCAGTTCTTC
TRBD2 | . | TRBJ2-4 | TRBV5-1 | CASSWGSGGTPGIQYF | TGCGCCAGCAGCTGGGGGAGCGGGGGGACCCCAGGCATTCAGTACTTC
TRBD1 | . | TRBJ2-7 | TRBV5-1 | CASSSWGTGVEQYF | TGCGCCAGCAGCAGCTGGGGGACAGGGGTCGAGCAGTACTTC
. | . | TRBJ2-7 | TRBV11-3 | CASSPGRGRSHEQYF | TGTGCCAGCAGCCCTGGACGGGGAAGATCCCACGAGCAGTACTTC
TRBD1 | . | TRBJ2-2 | TRBV7-9 | CASGTGGPGELFF | TGTGCCAGTGGGACAGGGGGTCCCGGGGAGCTGTTTTTT